The source of this T cell receptor (beta chain) is a study of beta chain features in type 1 diabetes. As every portion of the isolated RNA was reverse transcribed, the sequencing read expressed TCRB transcripts. The repertoire was sequenced with immunoSEQ multiplex PCR; TCRdb's copy has only in-frame clones and lacks some. The table includes approximately 200,000 clones, roughly 9.6% detected once. The CDR3 totals 15 residues. Germline loops: CDR1 SGHDN, CDR2 FVKESK. With 3 bases removed from V and 1 base from J, the gap between germline ends came to 12 bases. This clone was picked up many times. The sample comprised naive CD4+ T cells from blood. The source is a woman younger than 35 in good health. The genes are TRBV14 and TRBJ2-5; perhaps TRBD2 as D (5 bases). CDR3 DNA sequence: TGTGCCAGCAGCCATCCGGGAACGCGCCAAGAGACCCAGTACTTC. Translated: CASSHPGTRQETQYF.